This is a list of T cell receptor beta chains from one sample in a study of T cell clones after liver transplantation. The data were produced by immunoSEQ multiplex PCR, yet TCRdb's version contains in-frame clones alone and is incomplete. The table shows tens of thousands of clones, with 80% occurring only once. The input for sequencing was CD4+ T cells from blood, taken 12 months after liver transplant. Receptors were obtained from a human patient who received a liver transplant. Some T cells may have come from the graft donor. CDR3s include the opening cysteine and the closing phenylalanine or tryptophan. D genes are given only for firm matches. Clone size is shown for a subset of rows, as once, few, many or a class of expanded clone.

d_gene,abundance,j_gene,v_gene,CDR3aa,CDR3nt
NA,NA,TRBJ1-1,TRBV7-9,CASSLEGNTEAFF,TGTGCCAGCAGCTTAGAGGGGAACACTGAAGCTTTCTTT
NA,NA,TRBJ1-1,TRBV10-2,CASRERDTEAFF,TGCGCCAGCAGGGAACGGGACACTGAAGCTTTCTTT
TRBD1,NA,TRBJ2-2,TRBV6-6,CASRTGTGELFF,TGTGCCAGCAGGACAGGGACCGGGGAGCTGTTTTTT
NA,NA,TRBJ1-5,TRBV27,CASRERGTRGQPQHF,TGTGCCAGCAGAGAGAGGGGGACGAGGGGCCAGCCCCAGCATTTT
NA,NA,TRBJ1-5,TRBV28,CASSLDGTQPQHF,TGTGCCAGCAGTTTGGACGGGACTCAGCCCCAGCATTTT
NA,NA,TRBJ1-2,TRBV9,CASSGGTRGYTF,TGTGCCAGCAGCGGGGGGACGCGGGGCTACACCTTC
NA,NA,TRBJ1-2,TRBV29-1,CSVSTGYGYTF,TGCAGCGTCTCGACAGGCTATGGCTACACCTTC
NA,NA,TRBJ2-5,TRBV6-5,CASSYRETQYF,TGTGCCAGCAGTTACCGGGAGACCCAGTACTTC
NA,NA,TRBJ2-5,TRBV2,CASSTMRGDGTQYF,TGTGCCAGCAGTACCATGCGGGGTGATGGAACCCAGTACTTC
NA,NA,TRBJ2-3,TRBV25-1,CASSGDSTDTQYF,TGTGCCAGCAGTGGGGACAGCACAGATACGCAGTATTTT
NA,few,TRBJ2-5,TRBV29-1,CSVEGRTDQETQYF,TGCAGCGTTGAGGGCAGAACAGATCAAGAGACCCAGTACTTC
NA,medium-sized,TRBJ1-2,TRBV4-3,CASSQEAGSGIDGYTF,TGCGCCAGCAGCCAAGAGGCAGGCAGCGGGATAGATGGCTACACCTTC
TRBD2,NA,TRBJ2-5,TRBV7-2,CASSRGLAGAETQYF,TGTGCCAGCAGCCGGGGACTAGCGGGGGCAGAGACCCAGTACTTC
TRBD1,NA,TRBJ1-1,TRBV11-2,CASRRQGLNTEAFF,TGTGCCAGCAGGAGACAGGGATTGAACACTGAAGCTTTCTTT
TRBD1,NA,TRBJ2-5,TRBV5-1,CASSLGQGLWETQYF,TGCGCCAGCAGCTTGGGACAGGGGTTATGGGAGACCCAGTACTTC
TRBD1,NA,TRBJ2-1,TRBV5-1,CASSLGQGPINEQFF,TGCGCCAGCAGCTTGGGACAGGGCCCAATCAATGAGCAGTTCTTC
NA,NA,TRBJ2-7,TRBV29-1,CSVDRGGEQYF,TGCAGCGTTGATCGAGGAGGCGAGCAGTACTTC
NA,NA,TRBJ2-2,TRBV5-1,CASSLGLDPSNTGELFF,TGCGCCAGCAGCTTGGGACTAGACCCCTCGAACACCGGGGAGCTGTTTTTT
TRBD1,NA,TRBJ1-2,TRBV9,CASSTGQGNYGYTF,TGTGCCAGCAGCACCGGACAGGGGAACTATGGCTACACCTTC
TRBD2,NA,TRBJ2-1,TRBV5-1,CASSFKREVYNEQFF,TGCGCCAGCAGCTTTAAGCGGGAGGTCTACAATGAGCAGTTCTTC
NA,once,TRBJ2-2,TRBV5-4,CASSLGLVLNTGELFF,TGTGCCAGCAGCTTGGGGCTAGTCCTGAACACCGGGGAGCTGTTTTTT
NA,NA,TRBJ2-1,TRBV2,CASSARRRRNEQFF,TGTGCCAGCAGTGCACGGAGGAGGAGGAATGAGCAGTTCTTC